The count of the clone carrying this T cell receptor (beta chain) is one. These data are taken from a study of blood T cell repertoires in COVID-19. Whole-study context: Whether acute or convalescent, the COVID-19 samples came from the United States, Italy and Spain.

In the original analysis: Amplified reference gene primers provided the basis for estimating nucleated cell counts. Some clones are missing from TCRdb's copy, which holds only in-frame ones; the method was immunoSEQ multiplex PCR. V and J calls plus clone size are reproduced from that table; the DNA served to infer D and trimming. This table holds about 72,000 clones, roughly 80% found once. The origin of this receptor is a human donor in a cohort sampled during active COVID-19. The source material was peripheral blood.

The CDR3 is CASSYLGGSYEQYF. The CDR3 nucleotides read TGTGCCAGCAGTTACTTAGGCGGCTCCTACGAGCAGTACTTC. V usage is TRBV6-6 and J usage is TRBJ2-7; no reliable D call. The CDR3 runs to 14 residues. The germline V and J ends were trimmed by 1 base and 0 bases, with 7 bases remaining between them. CDR1 and CDR2 from the germline V gene are MNHNY and SVGAGI (reference sequence).